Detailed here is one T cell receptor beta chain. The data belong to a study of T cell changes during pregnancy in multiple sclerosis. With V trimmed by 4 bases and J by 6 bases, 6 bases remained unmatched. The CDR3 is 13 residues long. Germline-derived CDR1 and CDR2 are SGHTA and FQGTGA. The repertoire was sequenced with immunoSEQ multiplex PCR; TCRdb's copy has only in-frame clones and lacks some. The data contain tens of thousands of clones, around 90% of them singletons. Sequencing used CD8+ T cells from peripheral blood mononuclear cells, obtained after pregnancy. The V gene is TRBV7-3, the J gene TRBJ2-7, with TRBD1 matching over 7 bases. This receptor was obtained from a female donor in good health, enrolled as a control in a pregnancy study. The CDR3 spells CASSSRGLGEQYF. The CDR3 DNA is TGTGCCAGCAGCTCGAGGGGGCTGGGCGAGCAGTACTTC.